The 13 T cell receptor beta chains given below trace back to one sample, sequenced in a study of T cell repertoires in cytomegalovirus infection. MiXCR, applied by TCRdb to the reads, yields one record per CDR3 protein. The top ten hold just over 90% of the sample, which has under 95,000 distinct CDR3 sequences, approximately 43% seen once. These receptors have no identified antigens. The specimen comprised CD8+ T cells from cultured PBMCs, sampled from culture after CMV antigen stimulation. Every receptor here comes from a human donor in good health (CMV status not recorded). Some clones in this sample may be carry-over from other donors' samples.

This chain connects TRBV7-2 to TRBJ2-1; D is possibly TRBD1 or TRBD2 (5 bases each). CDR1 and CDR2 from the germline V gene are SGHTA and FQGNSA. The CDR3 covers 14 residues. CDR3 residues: CASRSGASYNEQFF. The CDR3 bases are TGTGCAAGCCGGTCCGGGGCATCCTACAATGAGCAGTTCTTC.

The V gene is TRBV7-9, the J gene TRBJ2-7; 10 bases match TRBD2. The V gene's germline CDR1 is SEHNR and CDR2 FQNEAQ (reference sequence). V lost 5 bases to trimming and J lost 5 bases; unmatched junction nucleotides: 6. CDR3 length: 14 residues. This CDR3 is CASSPGLAIDEQYF. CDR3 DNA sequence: TGTGCCAGCAGCCCGGGACTAGCGATAGACGAGCAGTACTTC.

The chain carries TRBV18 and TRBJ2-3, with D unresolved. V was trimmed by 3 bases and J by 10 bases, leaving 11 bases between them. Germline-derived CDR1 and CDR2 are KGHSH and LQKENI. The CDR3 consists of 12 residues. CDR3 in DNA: TGTGCCAGCTCACCCCCCAATGTCCCGCAGTATTTT. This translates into CASSPPNVPQYF.

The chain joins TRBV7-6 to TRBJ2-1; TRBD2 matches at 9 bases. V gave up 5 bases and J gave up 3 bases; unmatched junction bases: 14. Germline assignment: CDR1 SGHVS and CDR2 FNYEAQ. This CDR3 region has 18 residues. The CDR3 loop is CASSPSSGGRISYNEQFF. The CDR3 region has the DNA TGTGCCAGCAGCCCAAGTAGCGGGGGAAGAATCAGCTACAATGAGCAGTTCTTC.

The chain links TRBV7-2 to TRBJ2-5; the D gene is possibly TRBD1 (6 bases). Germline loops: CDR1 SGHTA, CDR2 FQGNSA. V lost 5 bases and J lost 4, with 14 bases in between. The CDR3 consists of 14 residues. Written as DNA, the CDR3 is TGTGCCAGCAGCCGTACAGGGTTAGGAGAGACCCAGTACTTC. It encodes CASSRTGLGETQYF.

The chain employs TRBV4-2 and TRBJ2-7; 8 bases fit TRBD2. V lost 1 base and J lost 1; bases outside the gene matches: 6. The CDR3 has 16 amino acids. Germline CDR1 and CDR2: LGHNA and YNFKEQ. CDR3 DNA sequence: TGTGCCAGCAGCCAAGTGGACGGGGGGGCTTCCTACGAGCAGTACTTC. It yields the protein CASSQVDGGASYEQYF.

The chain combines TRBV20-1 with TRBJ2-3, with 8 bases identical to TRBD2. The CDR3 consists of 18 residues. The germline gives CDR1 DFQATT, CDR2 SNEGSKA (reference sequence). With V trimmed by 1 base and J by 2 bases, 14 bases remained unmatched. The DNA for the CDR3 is TGCAGTGCTAGAGCTCGGCGGGCGGGGGGCCTTCCCACAGATACGCAGTATTTT. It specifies CSARARRAGGLPTDTQYF.

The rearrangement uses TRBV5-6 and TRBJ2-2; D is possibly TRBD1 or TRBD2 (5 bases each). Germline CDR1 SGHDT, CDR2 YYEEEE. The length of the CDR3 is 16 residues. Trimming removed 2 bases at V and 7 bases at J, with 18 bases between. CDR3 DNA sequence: TGTGCCAGCAGCTTCGGGGCTACCCCCGGCATCGGGGAGCTGTTTTTT. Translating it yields CASSFGATPGIGELFF.

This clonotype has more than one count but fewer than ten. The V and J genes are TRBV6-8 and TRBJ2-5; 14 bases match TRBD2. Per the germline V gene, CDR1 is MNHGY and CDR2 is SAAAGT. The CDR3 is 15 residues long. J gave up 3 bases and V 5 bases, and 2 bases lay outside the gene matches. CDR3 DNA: TGTGCCAGCAGTCCGGGACTAGCGGGAGAAGAGACCCAGTACTTC. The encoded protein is CASSPGLAGEETQYF.

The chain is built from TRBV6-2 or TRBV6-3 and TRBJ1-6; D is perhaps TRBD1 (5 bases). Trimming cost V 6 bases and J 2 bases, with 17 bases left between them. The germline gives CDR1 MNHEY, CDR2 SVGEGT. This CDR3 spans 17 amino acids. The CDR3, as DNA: TGTGCCAGCAGCTTACAGGCGGTTGGGCCCTATAATTCACCCCTCCACTTT. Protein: CASSLQAVGPYNSPLHF.

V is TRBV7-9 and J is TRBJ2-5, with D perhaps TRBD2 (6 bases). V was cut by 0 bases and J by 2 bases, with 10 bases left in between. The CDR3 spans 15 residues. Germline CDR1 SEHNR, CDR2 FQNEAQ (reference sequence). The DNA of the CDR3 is TGTGCCAGCAGCTTAGCGGCGGAGGGTCAAGAGACCCAGTACTTC. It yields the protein CASSLAAEGQETQYF.

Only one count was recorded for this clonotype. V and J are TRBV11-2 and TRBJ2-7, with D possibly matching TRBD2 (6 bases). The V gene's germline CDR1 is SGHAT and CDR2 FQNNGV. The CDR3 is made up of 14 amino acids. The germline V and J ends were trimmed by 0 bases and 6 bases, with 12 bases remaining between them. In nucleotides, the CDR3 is TGTGCCAGCAGCTTAGAAGGGTGGGACTCCGAGCAGTACTTC. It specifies CASSLEGWDSEQYF.

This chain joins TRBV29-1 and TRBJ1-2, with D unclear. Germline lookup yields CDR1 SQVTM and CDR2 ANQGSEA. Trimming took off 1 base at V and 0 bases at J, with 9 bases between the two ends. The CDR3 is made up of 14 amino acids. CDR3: CSVEVRESNYGYTF. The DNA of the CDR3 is TGCAGCGTTGAAGTACGGGAATCTAACTATGGCTACACCTTC.